This is a list of T cell receptor beta chains from one sample in a study of blood T cell repertoires in COVID-19. Libraries were prepared by immunoSEQ multiplex PCR; TCRdb keeps only in-frame clonotypes and omits some of them. The sample lists 310,000 or so clones, over 80% occurring once. The sample taken for sequencing was PBMCs or T cells enriched from blood (not recorded which). The receptors stem from a woman aged 18-35 years who had recovered from COVID-19. Each CDR3 is given with its conserved first and last residue. Fields, in order: D gene, J gene, V gene, clone size, CDR3 protein, CDR3 DNA. A D gene is named only where the DNA matches it firmly. Clone size, where shown, is once, few, many, or a class for clones that have expanded.

NA TRBJ1-1 TRBV15 NA CATSRVQGGNTEAFF TGTGCCACCAGCAGAGTTCAGGGAGGTAACACTGAAGCTTTCTTT
NA TRBJ2-1 TRBV5-6 NA CASSLSREVNYNEQFF TGTGCCAGCAGCTTGAGCAGGGAAGTGAACTACAATGAGCAGTTCTTC
NA TRBJ2-7 TRBV4-3 once CASSQDSEGPQYF TGCGCCAGCAGCCAAGATAGCGAAGGTCCTCAGTACTTC
NA TRBJ1-1 TRBV7-9 NA CASRRETEAFF TGTGCCAGCAGAAGGGAGACTGAAGCTTTCTTT
NA TRBJ2-5 TRBV7-9 NA CASSLGGLQETQYF TGTGCCAGCAGCCTTGGGGGCCTCCAAGAGACCCAGTACTTC
TRBD1 TRBJ1-5 TRBV30 few CAWSRGQGNQPQHF TGTGCCTGGAGTCGAGGACAGGGAAATCAGCCCCAGCATTTT
NA TRBJ1-1 TRBV19 NA CASQTGAGVSNTEAFF TGTGCCAGTCAGACTGGGGCAGGGGTGTCGAACACTGAAGCTTTCTTT
TRBD1 TRBJ1-1 TRBV24-1 NA CATSDPDRGAFF TGTGCCACCAGTGACCCGGACAGGGGGGCTTTCTTT
NA TRBJ1-1 TRBV7-9 NA CASTPPGEAFF TGTGCCAGCACACCACCAGGTGAAGCTTTCTTT
TRBD2 TRBJ2-1 TRBV19 NA CASSIWTSGRATNEQFF TGTGCCAGTAGTATCTGGACTAGCGGGAGGGCCACAAATGAGCAGTTCTTC
NA TRBJ1-5 TRBV19 NA CASTRSGGHSHQHF TGTGCCAGTACCCGCAGCGGGGGGCACAGCCATCAGCATTTT
TRBD1 TRBJ2-7 TRBV5-1 NA CASGIGTGPYEQYF TGCGCCAGCGGGATTGGGACAGGACCTTACGAGCAGTACTTC
NA TRBJ1-1 TRBV7-2 NA CASSLAGSLGAEAFF TGTGCCAGCAGCTTAGCAGGTTCCCTGGGAGCTGAAGCTTTCTTT
NA TRBJ2-5 TRBV5-1 NA CASSLVNSDQETQYF TGCGCCAGCAGCTTGGTAAATAGCGACCAAGAGACCCAGTACTTC
TRBD2 TRBJ2-5 TRBV6-1 NA CASSEEASGSSEETQYF TGTGCCAGCAGTGAAGAGGCTAGCGGGAGCAGTGAAGAGACCCAGTACTTC
NA TRBJ2-7 TRBV4-3 NA CASSYRTGHTYEQYF TGCGCCAGCAGCTACAGGACGGGACATACCTACGAGCAGTACTTC
NA TRBJ1-4 TRBV9 NA CASSPFGAGPSEKLFF TGTGCCAGCAGCCCATTTGGGGCAGGTCCCAGTGAAAAACTGTTTTTT
NA TRBJ2-1 TRBV7-2 NA CASSLAGSSYNEQFF TGTGCCAGCAGCTTAGCGGGGAGCTCCTACAATGAGCAGTTCTTC
NA TRBJ2-5 TRBV5-1 NA CASSPRGGAETQYF TGCGCCAGCAGCCCCCGGGGCGGGGCAGAGACCCAGTACTTC
NA TRBJ1-1 TRBV4-1 NA CASSQGLSTTEAFF TGCGCCAGCAGCCAAGGACTAAGCACCACTGAAGCTTTCTTT
NA TRBJ2-1 TRBV25-1 NA CASSAHTGSNYNEQFF TGTGCCAGCAGTGCACACACCGGGTCCAACTACAATGAGCAGTTCTTC
NA TRBJ2-7 TRBV5-1 NA CASSLGPSGTQNYEQYF TGCGCCAGCAGCTTGGGGCCGTCGGGGACACAGAACTACGAGCAGTACTTC
NA TRBJ2-7 TRBV7-3 NA CASSPGSHYEQYF TGTGCCAGCAGCCCGGGGAGCCACTACGAGCAGTACTTC
TRBD2 TRBJ2-5 TRBV28 NA CASTSSSGLQRETQYF TGTGCCAGCACTTCTTCTAGCGGACTTCAACGGGAGACCCAGTACTTC
TRBD1 TRBJ1-2 TRBV7-2 NA CASSFRDRGRGYTF TGTGCCAGCAGCTTCAGGGACAGGGGACGTGGCTACACCTTC
TRBD1 TRBJ1-1 TRBV27 NA CASSLNQGQVNFEAFF TGTGCCAGCAGTTTAAATCAGGGACAGGTAAATTTCGAAGCTTTCTTT
NA TRBJ1-2 TRBV6-5 many CASSPPPDQARGYTF TGTGCCAGCAGTCCGCCACCCGATCAGGCCCGGGGCTACACCTTC
TRBD2 TRBJ2-7 TRBV19 once CASSIVLAGSYEQYF TGTGCCAGTAGTATAGTCCTAGCGGGCTCCTACGAGCAGTACTTC
NA TRBJ2-2 TRBV7-6 NA CASSFSDTNTGELFF TGTGCCAGCAGCTTCTCAGATACGAACACCGGGGAGCTGTTTTTT
NA TRBJ1-3 TRBV10-3 NA CAIRTTSGNTIYF TGTGCCATCAGGACGACAAGTGGAAACACCATATATTTT
TRBD2 TRBJ2-5 TRBV4-1 once CASSPLGLTGGNQETQYF TGCGCCAGCAGCCCCCTGGGGCTTACGGGAGGCAACCAAGAGACCCAGTACTTC
TRBD1 TRBJ1-1 TRBV5-4 NA CASSLEGQGMNTEAFF TGTGCCAGCAGCTTGGAGGGACAGGGTATGAACACTGAAGCTTTCTTT
NA TRBJ2-1 TRBV7-2 NA CASRKGSGTYNEQFF TGTGCCAGCAGAAAGGGTAGCGGAACCTACAATGAGCAGTTCTTC
NA TRBJ2-1 TRBV7-2 NA CASSLGGRYNEQFF TGTGCCAGCAGCTTAGGAGGGCGCTACAATGAGCAGTTCTTC
NA TRBJ1-5 TRBV7-8 NA CASSLAWTVSNQPQHF TGTGCCAGCAGCTTAGCGTGGACAGTTAGCAATCAGCCCCAGCATTTT
TRBD1 TRBJ1-3 TRBV7-8 NA CASGKLQGARGNTIYF TGTGCCAGCGGAAAATTACAGGGGGCGCGAGGAAACACCATATATTTT
NA TRBJ1-2 TRBV29-1 NA CSVEEWSALYTF TGCAGCGTTGAAGAATGGAGTGCTCTCTACACCTTC
TRBD2 TRBJ2-7 TRBV10-3 few CAIRDTGLAGYEQYF TGTGCCATCAGAGACACGGGACTAGCGGGCTACGAGCAGTACTTC
NA TRBJ1-2 TRBV11-2 NA CASSSYSRDGDYGYTF TGTGCCAGCAGCTCTTACTCCAGGGATGGTGACTATGGCTACACCTTC
TRBD1 TRBJ1-4 TRBV6-6 NA CASSSSGQGKLFF TGTGCCAGCAGTTCGAGCGGACAGGGGAAACTGTTTTTT
TRBD1 TRBJ1-1 TRBV28 NA CASSSPGQGAQAFF TGTGCCAGCAGTTCGCCGGGACAGGGGGCGCAAGCTTTCTTT
TRBD2 TRBJ2-6 TRBV2 NA CASSEPSGSLTGANVLTF TGTGCCAGCAGTGAGCCTAGCGGGAGTTTAACTGGGGCCAACGTCCTGACTTTC
NA TRBJ2-2 TRBV5-1 NA CASSPQLGSYGELFF TGCGCCAGCAGTCCTCAACTAGGGTCTTACGGGGAGCTGTTTTTT
NA TRBJ1-4 TRBV19 NA CASNSRGYEKLFF TGTGCCAGTAACAGTCGGGGGTACGAAAAACTGTTTTTT
NA TRBJ1-5 TRBV2 NA CASSLQVSNQPQHF TGTGCCAGTTCCCTACAGGTTAGCAATCAGCCCCAGCATTTT
TRBD1 TRBJ1-1 TRBV10-3 NA CAITTDRGPREAFF TGTGCCATCACAACTGACAGGGGGCCTCGTGAAGCTTTCTTT
NA TRBJ1-2 TRBV20-1 NA CSASMGSDYGYTF TGCAGTGCTAGTATGGGGAGTGACTATGGCTACACCTTC
TRBD1 TRBJ2-7 TRBV11-2 NA CASSLVPGGAIQGEQYF TGTGCCAGCAGCTTAGTCCCAGGGGGCGCGATTCAGGGCGAGCAGTACTTC
TRBD2 TRBJ2-3 TRBV7-2 NA CASSLRAGGPADTQYF TGTGCCAGCAGCTTAAGGGCGGGAGGGCCGGCAGATACGCAGTATTTT
NA TRBJ1-3 TRBV5-1 once CASSLGYRASGNTIYF TGCGCCAGCAGCTTGGGATACAGGGCCTCTGGAAACACCATATATTTT
NA TRBJ1-5 TRBV3-1/TRBV3-2 NA CASSPTVSLSGQGNQPQHF TGTGCCAGCAGCCCCACCGTTTCGTTAAGCGGCCAGGGGAATCAGCCCCAGCATTTT
NA TRBJ1-2 TRBV29-1 NA CSAGTRNYGYTF TGCAGCGCCGGGACAAGAAACTATGGCTACACCTTC
NA TRBJ1-1 TRBV7-2 NA CASSARYSPWRTDTEAFF TGTGCCAGCAGCGCCCGATACAGCCCCTGGAGGACGGACACTGAAGCTTTCTTT
NA TRBJ2-1 TRBV4-3 NA CASSQDRPEGMMAYNEQFF TGCGCCAGCAGCCAAGATAGACCCGAGGGCATGATGGCCTACAATGAGCAGTTCTTC